One and the same sample provided the 27 T cell receptor beta chains below, sequenced in a study of long-term antiretroviral therapy in people with HIV. Assay version v3.0 of immunoSEQ was used, and it was run at survey level. Profiled with immunoSEQ multiplex PCR; TCRdb holds only in-frame clones, not every one. The repertoire holds 20,000 to 30,000 clones, with approximately 86% as singletons. The input for sequencing was unsorted PBMCs, taken 1.2 years after starting antiretroviral therapy. The receptor set was obtained from a man aged 50 to 60 with HIV.

This clone has just one count. V gene TRBV7-2 combines with J gene TRBJ1-6; TRBD1 might be the D (6 bases). The germline V and J ends were trimmed by 5 bases and 12 bases, with 11 bases remaining between them. Germline CDR1 reads SGHTA; CDR2 reads FQGNSA. The CDR3 sequence is 12 residues long. The CDR3 reads CASSTHREPLHF. CDR3 sequence (DNA): TGTGCCAGCAGCACCCACAGGGAACCCCTCCACTTT.

This chain joins TRBV7-3 and TRBJ2-1; D is perhaps TRBD1 or TRBD2 (5 bases each). The germline V gene has CDR1 SGHTA and CDR2 FQGTGA. This CDR3 region has 15 residues. The V end was cut by 0 bases, the J end by 3 bases, with 9 bases between. Written as DNA, the CDR3 is TGTGCCAGCAGCTTAACCAGGGAGAGCTACAATGAGCAGTTCTTC. Amino acid sequence: CASSLTRESYNEQFF.

The rearrangement joins TRBV6-5 to TRBJ1-2, with 8 bases lining up with TRBD1. J was trimmed by 4 bases and V by 6 bases; bases with no gene match: 7. Per germline, CDR1 MNHEY and CDR2 SVGAGI. The CDR3 is 14 amino acids. The CDR3 reads CASRKTGVGYGYTF. The CDR3 DNA reads TGTGCCAGCAGAAAGACAGGGGTAGGCTATGGCTACACCTTC.

The V call is TRBV7-3, the J call TRBJ1-3; D might be TRBD1 (5 bases). The V end lost 5 bases, the J end lost 0 bases, and 17 bases lay between the germline ends. The CDR3 is 17 residues long. The germline V gene encodes CDR1 SGHTA and CDR2 FQGTGA. The CDR3 coding sequence is TGTGCCAGCAGCCCCACGGGACCCTCCCTCTCTGGAAACACCATATATTTT. Translated: CASSPTGPSLSGNTIYF.

The chain is built from TRBV19 and TRBJ2-7; maybe TRBD2 (5 bases). Trimming stripped 1 base from V and 0 bases from J, with 13 bases between. The CDR3 is 16 residues long. Per the germline V gene, CDR1 is LNHDA and CDR2 is SQIVND (reference sequence). DNA for the CDR3: TGTGCCAGTAGTATAGGAGGGCCAGCAAGCTCCTACGAGCAGTACTTC. It is translated as CASSIGGPASSYEQYF.

The J gene is TRBJ1-1, the V gene TRBV7-9, with D possibly matching TRBD1 (6 bases). The CDR3 extends over 13 amino acids. The V end was cut by 1 base, the J end by 5 bases, with 8 bases between. Germline V lookup: CDR1 SEHNR, CDR2 FQNEAQ (reference sequence). The CDR3 bases are TGTGCCAGCAGCTTAGAGGGGGGAACTGAAGCTTTCTTT. Residues: CASSLEGGTEAFF.

This rearrangement joins TRBV18 to TRBJ2-2; D might be TRBD2 (6 bases). The V end was cut by 3 bases, the J end by 0 bases, with 14 bases between. The CDR3 is 17 residues long. CDR1 KGHSH and CDR2 LQKENI come from the germline V gene. This CDR3 is CASSPKTGTSNTGELFF. The DNA of the CDR3 is TGTGCCAGCTCACCGAAAACCGGGACTTCGAACACCGGGGAGCTGTTTTTT.

The chain couples TRBV19 to TRBJ1-2, with D unclear. Germline CDR1 is LNHDA and CDR2 is SQIVND (reference sequence). Trimming shortened V by 4 bases and J by 4 bases, and 7 bases separated the two germline ends. The CDR3 covers 12 residues. Written as DNA, the CDR3 is TGTGCCAGTAGTAACACGGTCTATGGCTACACCTTC. The encoded protein is CASSNTVYGYTF.

The chain is built from TRBV19 and TRBJ2-7; 8 bases fit TRBD1. CDR3 length: 15 residues. Germline CDR1 is LNHDA and CDR2 is SQIVND (reference sequence). Trimming cost V 5 bases and J 1 base; bases outside gene matches: 7. CDR3 in amino acids: CASSFLTGASYEQYF. As DNA, the CDR3 is TGTGCCAGTAGTTTTCTGACAGGGGCGTCCTACGAGCAGTACTTC.

The chain has TRBV28 and TRBJ1-5; no clear D. The CDR3 loop spans 11 amino acids. Trimming pared 3 bases from V and 7 bases from J, leaving 4 bases between. Germline assignment: CDR1 MDHEN and CDR2 SYDVKM. The CDR3: CASSFSQPQHF. CDR3 nucleotide sequence: TGTGCCAGCAGTTTTTCGCAGCCCCAGCATTTT. Filled out from reference TRBV28 and TRBJ1-5, the complete variable domain reads DVKVTQSSRYLVKRTGEKVFLECVQDMDHENMFWYRQDPGLGLRLIYFSYDVKMKEKGDIPEGYSVSREKKERFSLILESASTNQTSMYLCASSFSQPQHFGDGTRLSIL.

This chain uses TRBV30 with TRBJ2-7; D unclear. CDR1 and CDR2 (germline): GTSNPN, SVGIG (reference sequence). V gave up 3 bases and J gave up 3 bases, with 9 bases separating them. The CDR3 totals 12 residues. The CDR3 nucleotides read TGTGCCTGGAGCGTCAACCGCTACGAGCAGTACTTC. As protein: CAWSVNRYEQYF.

The rearrangement uses TRBV10-2 and TRBJ2-7; TRBD2 might be the D (6 bases). This CDR3 spans 15 amino acids. Per the germline V gene, CDR1 is WSHSY and CDR2 is SAAADI. Between the trimmed V and J ends, which lost 8 bases and 1 base, there was a span of 18 bases. CDR3 DNA sequence: TGCGCCAGCTTCTCGGGACGGCGGGGTTCCTACGAGCAGTACTTC. Protein sequence: CASFSGRRGSYEQYF.

This clone came up a few times. The rearrangement links TRBV4-1 to TRBJ1-3, with 8 bases identical to TRBD1. With 5 bases clipped from V and 1 base from J, the junction kept 7 bases outside the gene matches. This CDR3 comprises 16 residues. CDR1 and CDR2 (germline): MGHRA, YSYEKL. CDR3 protein: CASSYTTGGSGNTIYF. The CDR3 region has the DNA TGCGCCAGCAGCTATACAACAGGGGGATCTGGAAACACCATATATTTT.

The rearrangement uses TRBV15 and TRBJ1-6; tentative D call: TRBD1 (6 bases). V dropped 3 bases and J dropped 0 bases, with 24 bases sitting between them. This CDR3 contains 21 residues. From germline, CDR1 is LNHNV and CDR2 YYDKDF (reference sequence). CDR3 in amino acids: CATSSPPPGHPFSSYNSPLHF. The CDR3 coding sequence is TGTGCCACCAGCAGTCCCCCCCCGGGACACCCATTCAGCTCCTATAATTCACCCCTCCACTTT.

V and J are TRBV7-2 and TRBJ2-3; D may be TRBD2 (5 bases). V was pared by 3 bases and J by 2 bases, with 9 bases between. Germline-derived CDR1 and CDR2 are SGHTA and FQGNSA. This CDR3 has 14 amino acids. The CDR3 loop reads CASSFTRDTDTQYF. In DNA form, the CDR3 reads TGTGCCAGCAGCTTCACTAGAGACACAGATACGCAGTATTTT.

The V call is TRBV5-1, the J call TRBJ1-4, with TRBD1 as a possible D gene (6 bases). CDR1 is SGHRS, CDR2 YFSETQ, per germline. CDR3 length equals 14 residues. V was shortened by 4 bases and J by 4 bases, with 11 bases between the two germline ends. CDR3 in amino acids: CASSPGASNEKLFF. The DNA of the CDR3 is TGCGCCAGCAGCCCAGGGGCCAGTAATGAAAAACTGTTTTTT.

The V gene is TRBV7-9, the J gene TRBJ1-2, with 8 bases lining up with TRBD1. Germline lookup yields CDR1 SEHNR and CDR2 FQNEAQ (reference sequence). This CDR3 is built from 15 residues. With 6 bases clipped from V and 4 bases from J, the junction kept 10 bases outside the gene matches. CDR3 bases: TGTGCCAGCAGTTCCACCATTGACAGGGGCTATGGCTACACCTTC. Protein: CASSSTIDRGYGYTF.

The chain employs TRBV4-1 and TRBJ1-2; 10 bases are a match to TRBD1. The CDR3 sequence is 15 residues long. Germline CDR1 is MGHRA and CDR2 is YSYEKL. V lost 4 bases and J lost 2; bases outside the gene matches: 4. DNA of the CDR3: TGCGCCAGCAGCCCCACGGGACAGGGGAACTATGGCTACACCTTC. As protein: CASSPTGQGNYGYTF.

A single count supports this clone. The chain recombines TRBV29-1 with TRBJ1-1; unclear D gene. Deletions cut 4 bases from V and 5 bases from J, with 17 bases between. This CDR3 has 14 residues. Germline CDR1 SQVTM, CDR2 ANQGSEA. CDR3 coding DNA: TGCAGCGTTGGAGCGGGGAGGACGAAGACTGAAGCTTTCTTT. This gives the protein CSVGAGRTKTEAFF.

J is TRBJ2-6 and V is TRBV15; 14 nucleotides agree with TRBD2. The germline CDR1 and CDR2 sequences are LNHNV and YYDKDF (reference sequence). The CDR3 has 19 residues. Trimming removed 5 bases from V and 4 bases from J; junction bases left unmatched: 10. The CDR3 reads CATSPRTSGGYSGANVLTF. The CDR3 DNA follows: TGTGCCACCAGCCCTCGGACTAGCGGGGGGTATTCAGGGGCCAACGTCCTGACTTTC.

This chain joins TRBV28 and TRBJ1-1; D call uncertain. Trimming removed 2 bases at V and 4 bases at J, with 8 bases between. The length of the CDR3 is 13 residues. Germline CDR1 and CDR2: MDHEN and SYDVKM. The CDR3 sequence is CASSLPGFTEAFF. CDR3 in DNA: TGTGCCAGCAGTTTACCGGGGTTCACTGAAGCTTTCTTT.

V gene TRBV7-9 combines with J gene TRBJ1-4; the D is unclear. Germline V CDR1 and CDR2: SEHNR, FQNEAQ (reference sequence). The V and J ends lost 4 bases and 0 bases respectively, with 6 bases between them. This CDR3 comprises 14 residues. The DNA of the CDR3 is TGTGCCAGCAGCTACGTGGCAACTAATGAAAAACTGTTTTTT. Translated, it gives CASSYVATNEKLFF.

This clone was recorded only once. The chain recombines TRBV7-2 with TRBJ1-5; D uncertain. Germline V gene sequence: CDR1 SGHTA, CDR2 FQGNSA. V was clipped by 5 bases and J by 1 base, with 12 bases between them. The CDR3 is 15 amino acids. The CDR3 nucleotides read TGTGCCAGCAGCCTACAGAGGCGAAGCAATCAGCCCCAGCATTTT. Amino acids: CASSLQRRSNQPQHF.

The chain recombines TRBV5-4 with TRBJ2-1, with D possibly being TRBD1 or TRBD2 (5 bases each). Trimming cost V 3 bases and J 6 bases, with 19 bases left between them. This CDR3 has 16 amino acids. Per germline, CDR1 SGHNT and CDR2 YYREEE (reference sequence). CDR3 residues: CASSSNQGTRVNEQFF. CDR3 DNA: TGTGCCAGCAGCTCGAATCAGGGCACGAGGGTCAATGAGCAGTTCTTC.

The chain combines TRBV7-9 with TRBJ1-6, with no clear D. Germline V CDR1 and CDR2: SEHNR, FQNEAQ (reference sequence). The CDR3 runs 11 residues. Between the trimmed V and J ends, which lost 5 bases and 12 bases, there was a span of 8 bases. CDR3: CASSEPQPLHF. The CDR3 DNA sequence: TGTGCCAGCAGCGAGCCCCAACCCCTCCACTTT.

The chain recombines TRBV18 with TRBJ1-1; D not resolved. The CDR3 contains 13 residues. The germline CDR1 and CDR2 sequences are KGHSH and LQKENI. Between the trimmed V and J ends, which lost 2 bases and 1 base, there was a span of 5 bases. The CDR3: CASSPGENTEAFF. The CDR3 DNA sequence: TGTGCCAGCTCACCAGGGGAGAACACTGAAGCTTTCTTT.

Note on this clone: The sample holds other DNA sequences that translate to the same CDR3. The CDR3 reads CARGTGYNSPLHF. CDR3 DNA: TGTGCCCGGGGGACAGGGTACAATTCACCCCTCCACTTT. V gene TRBV30 combines with J gene TRBJ1-6; 9 positions agree with TRBD1. Germline trimming cut 8 bases from V and 7 bases from J; bases unmatched to any gene: 6. This CDR3 spans 13 amino acids. The germline V gene encodes CDR1 GTSNPN and CDR2 SVGIG (reference sequence).